Sequencing of this T cell receptor beta chain was carried out in a study of blood T cell repertoires in COVID-19 (dated by TCRdb to about 2020). Context from the whole study: Collaborator samples came from the United States, Italy and Spain and covered acute and convalescent phases of COVID-19. The prospective study material was composed of cDNA or gDNA derived from T cells, B-cell-depleted T cells, or PBMCs. Subjects who had been exposed to COVID-19, were actively infected with it, or had recovered from it provided the deeply sampled blood TCRbeta repertoires that made up the dataset. The repertoires were made available in a free public database intended to serve as a resource for research on the immune response to SARS-CoV-2. The samples were drawn from two sources: the first 160 participants of the ongoing ImmuneRACE study, and over 1,000 subjects contributed by 6 global collaborators. The sample metadata nearly always contained a de-identified subject ID, COVID-19 status, age in years and sex. HLA class I and class II types, where available, came from metadata supplied by the sample provider rather than from assay-based typing.

Whole blood was collected in K2EDTA tubes by collaborating institutions according to the institutions' own protocols. For TCRbeta analysis, collaborators shipped samples in one of three forms: frozen whole blood, isolated PBMCs, or DNA extracted from either of those sample types. As to this clone: The specificity of this receptor is unknown. No base-level quality is on record; no much larger clone is a single base apart.

Study-wide findings and limitations: How much clinical and demographic metadata was included differed by source and by participant, and the metadata was provided uncurated.

TCRbeta CDR3 regions were amplified from genomic DNA by means of the immunoSEQ Assay, a bias-controlled multiplex PCR. The paper's processing steps were these. The number of nucleated cells in each sample was estimated from the amplification of reference gene primers within the assay. To quantify the absolute abundance of each unique TCRbeta CDR3 rearrangement, sequence reads were collapsed and filtered. For each sample, productive Simpson clonality was calculated by taking the square root of Simpson's diversity index across productive rearrangements. The clones in this table, taken by TCRdb from immuneACCESS, are in-frame only. Not every clone is retained; where verified, under half of the shortfall comes from an unresolved V gene, and the cause of the rest is unknown. For V, J and clone size, that table is used; D and trimming come from the DNA. The table for this sample lists about 160,000 clones; approximately 91% of them were counted only once. The ten largest make up approximately 2.2% of the sample.

From the cysteine up to the phenylalanine, the CDR3 has a length of 12 residues. Kept here is only the CDR3 DNA, which spans 36 bases and is read in frame from base 1. V and J lose 6 bases and 2 bases, and a span of 11 bases separates them. Based on the germline V gene, the CDR1 and CDR2 sequences are SQVTM and ANQGSEA. Sequenced sample: peripheral blood. The chain is made from TRBV29-1 and TRBJ2-7; there is no confident call for the D gene. The origin of this receptor is a man in his late teens or twenties with acute or convalescent COVID-19. The bases are TGCAGCGTCACAATAAGTGCCTACGAGCAGTACTTC. This is translated as CSVTISAYEQYF.